This TCR beta chain comes out of a study of early T cells in non-severe SARS-CoV-2 infection. Study background: Sequenced bulk RNA came from whole blood that was unsorted, and chains were unpaired. Points from the study as a whole: In VDJdb matching, anti-spike CD8 responses were favored while private and CD4 specificities went missing.

As concerns this clonotype: Its matching antigen is unknown.

Unique molecular identifiers tagged individual cDNA molecules. Each CDR3 protein is one row after TCRdb ran MiXCR on the 5' RACE reads. The repertoire has some 77,000 distinct CDR3 sequences, 9% to 15% of them found once; the top ten carry 15% to 19%. Germline V lookup: CDR1 SGHTA, CDR2 FQGNSA. CDR3 length: 14 residues. V lost 2 bases, J lost 4 bases, and 8 bases lay in between. The sample in question was whole blood, obtained at baseline. The receptor was isolated from an adult who was a healthcare worker with PCR-confirmed SARS-CoV-2 infection or an uninfected control (not recorded which). The donor label of this sample is uncertain. V and J are TRBV7-2 and TRBJ2-2; D remains unclear. CDR3 bases: TGTGCCAGCAGCTTAATAGGCGTCACCGGGGAGCTGTTTTTT. Its translation is CASSLIGVTGELFF. Drawing the rest from reference TRBV7-2 and TRBJ2-2, the complete variable domain is GAGVSQSPSNKVTEKGKDVELRCDPISGHTALYWYRQSLGQGLEFLIYFQGNSAPDKSGLPSDRFSAERTGGSVSTLTIQRTQQEDSAVYLCASSLIGVTGELFFGEGSRLTVL.